What follows are 20 T cell receptor beta chains derived from one specimen sequenced in a study of cytomegalovirus exposure and HLA in healthy donors. 13 Jbeta primers and 60 Vbeta primers were used for the PCR. Sequencing used immunoSEQ multiplex PCR; TCRdb keeps in-frame clones, though not all of them. The repertoire consists of 110,000 or so clones, with 82% occurring once and the leading ten covering 2.5%. Sequencing input: PBMCs. The receptors originated from a woman aged 18-35 years in good health and CMV-seronegative.

Only one count was recorded for this clone. The V and J genes are TRBV5-1 and TRBJ2-7; TRBD2 matches at 8 bases. Germline V CDR1 and CDR2: SGHRS, YFSETQ. Trimming at V came to 0 bases and at J to 5 bases, leaving 4 bases not matched to a gene. The CDR3 extends over 14 amino acids. This chain's CDR3 is CASSLARGGDEQYF. DNA of the CDR3: TGCGCCAGCAGCTTGGCCCGGGGGGGCGACGAGCAGTACTTC.

V gene TRBV5-1 combines with J gene TRBJ2-2, with a possible D match to TRBD1 (6 bases). Trimming shortened V by 1 base and J by 2 bases, and 12 bases separated the two germline ends. The CDR3 length is 16 residues. In germline, CDR1 is SGHRS, CDR2 YFSETQ. The CDR3 protein is CASSLTGTQNTGELFF. CDR3 coding DNA: TGCGCCAGCAGCTTGACCGGGACACAAAACACCGGGGAGCTGTTTTTT. Drawing the rest from reference TRBV5-1 and TRBJ2-2, the complete variable domain is KAGVTQTPRYLIKTRGQQVTLSCSPISGHRSVSWYQQTPGQGLQFLFEYFSETQRNKGNFPGRFSGRQFSNSRSEMNVSTLELGDSALYLCASSLTGTQNTGELFFGEGSRLTVL.

The chain uses TRBV9 and TRBJ1-2; 11 bases line up with TRBD1. The CDR3 spans 17 residues. The V and J ends lost 0 bases and 4 bases, in that order; junction bases with no gene match: 8. Germline CDR1 is SGDLS and CDR2 is YYNGEE. The CDR3, as DNA: TGTGCCAGCAGCGTAGCTACGGACAGGGGGCTGGGCTATGGCTACACCTTC. This translates into CASSVATDRGLGYGYTF.

V gene TRBV19 combines with J gene TRBJ2-1; D ambiguous. The germline V gene encodes CDR1 LNHDA and CDR2 SQIVND (reference sequence). The CDR3 runs 14 residues. Trimming took off 6 bases at V and 8 bases at J, with 17 bases between the two ends. CDR3 nucleotides: TGTGCCAGTAGCGACAATCCCGGTAACGATGAGCAGTTCTTC. It yields the protein CASSDNPGNDEQFF.

The genes are TRBV4-1 and TRBJ2-3; D possibly corresponds to TRBD2 (5 bases). The CDR3 has 15 residues. CDR1 and CDR2 (germline): MGHRA, YSYEKL. Trimming removed 3 bases at V and 6 bases at J, with 16 bases between. CDR3 coding DNA: TGCGCCAGCAGCCAGATCTTGCAACGCGGGGATACGCAGTATTTT. Its translation is CASSQILQRGDTQYF.

The V call is TRBV7-8, the J call TRBJ2-3; 10 bases agree with TRBD2. CDR1 SGHVS and CDR2 FQNEAQ come from the germline V gene. The CDR3 totals 16 residues. V was clipped by 4 bases and J by 0 bases; unmatched bases: 4. This chain's CDR3 is CASSWELAGSTDTQYF. The CDR3 region has the DNA TGTGCCAGCAGCTGGGAACTAGCGGGGAGCACAGATACGCAGTATTTT.

The chain couples TRBV29-1 to TRBJ2-4; D is perhaps TRBD2 (7 bases). Trimming cost V 0 bases and J 8 bases, with 17 bases left between them. This CDR3 has 15 residues. Germline V gives CDR1 SQVTM, CDR2 ANQGSEA. The CDR3 region has the DNA TGCAGCGTTGAAGAGATACTAGGGGGGGGCGACATTCAGTACTTC. Residues: CSVEEILGGGDIQYF.

This chain joins TRBV11-2 and TRBJ2-3; D might be TRBD1 (5 bases). The CDR3 consists of 12 residues. Germline CDR1 is SGHAT and CDR2 is FQNNGV. The ends were cut back, 5 bases at V and 4 bases at J, with 7 bases in the middle. CDR3 sequence (DNA): TGTGCCAGCAGCAAGGGGCCAGATACGCAGTATTTT. Translated, it gives CASSKGPDTQYF.

The sample holds a few counts of this clone. The V and J genes are TRBV11-2 and TRBJ2-3, with D possibly matching TRBD1 (6 bases). Germline V CDR1 and CDR2: SGHAT, FQNNGV. There are 14 residues in the CDR3. V dropped 5 bases and J dropped 3 bases, with 12 bases sitting between them. The CDR3 nucleotides are TGTGCCAGCAGCCCAGGGGCAGGGACAGATACGCAGTATTTT. It yields the protein CASSPGAGTDTQYF. Combining the CDR3 with reference TRBV11-2 and TRBJ2-3 gives the whole variable domain EAGVAQSPRYKIIEKRQSVAFWCNPISGHATLYWYQQILGQGPKLLIQFQNNGVVDDSQLPKDRFSAERLKGVDSTLKIQPAKLEDSAVYLCASSPGAGTDTQYFGPGTRLTVL.

The chain carries TRBV19 and TRBJ1-1; 7 bases are shared with TRBD1. The CDR3 contains 14 residues. With 6 bases clipped from V and 3 bases from J, the junction kept 7 bases outside the gene matches. Germline V gives CDR1 LNHDA, CDR2 SQIVND (reference sequence). CDR3 loop: CASRRGQKYTEAFF. For the CDR3, the DNA is TGTGCCAGTAGGAGGGGACAGAAATACACTGAAGCTTTCTTT.

The chain recombines TRBV28 with TRBJ1-2, with D possibly matching TRBD1 (5 bases). CDR1 and CDR2 (germline): MDHEN, SYDVKM. This CDR3 is 14 amino acids long. Trimming removed 6 bases at V and 9 bases at J, with 20 bases between. The CDR3 here is CASSPGGEYGRYTF. The CDR3 DNA is TGTGCCAGCAGCCCCGGGGGGGAGTATGGGCGCTACACCTTC.

CDR3 amino acids: CASSTGNTGELFF. The CDR3 nucleotides are TGTGCCAGCAGCACAGGGAACACCGGGGAGCTGTTTTTT. The chain uses TRBV6-5 and TRBJ2-2; possible D gene TRBD1, 5 bases. The V gene lost 6 bases and the J gene lost 1 base, with 6 bases spanning the gap. Germline CDR1 reads MNHEY; CDR2 reads SVGAGI. The CDR3 has 13 amino acids.

This clone was seen more than once but under ten times. The chain employs TRBV27 and TRBJ2-7; D perhaps matches TRBD1 (8 bases). Deletions cut 5 bases from V and 7 bases from J, with 15 bases between. Germline V gene lookup returns CDR1 MNHEY and CDR2 SMNVEV (reference sequence). This CDR3 region has 13 residues. CDR3 sequence (DNA): TGTGCCAGCAGTCAAAACAGGGGGGGGGAGCAGTACTTC. Protein: CASSQNRGGEQYF.

A few counts support this clone. The chain couples TRBV7-2 to TRBJ1-1; the match to TRBD1 covers 7 bases. The junction had 3 bases not matched to a gene; V was cut back by 1 base and J by 4 bases. This CDR3 is 14 amino acids long. Germline V lookup: CDR1 SGHTA, CDR2 FQGNSA. For the CDR3, the DNA is TGTGCCAGCAGCTTAGGGTCAGGGGGCACTGAAGCTTTCTTT. Translated: CASSLGSGGTEAFF.

The chain's CDR3 is CASSLDRGEGYTF. In DNA, the CDR3 is TGTGCCAGCAGCCTGGACAGGGGTGAAGGCTACACCTTC. The V gene is TRBV5-4, the J gene TRBJ1-2; 9 bases fit TRBD1. CDR1 is SGHNT and CDR2 is YYREEE in the germline V gene (reference sequence). With V trimmed by 4 bases and J by 8 bases, 6 bases remained unmatched. This CDR3 comprises 13 residues.

CDR3 nucleotide sequence: TGTGCCAGCCGAGGAGGACAGGGGGATGAAAAACTGTTTTTT. Protein product: CASRGGQGDEKLFF. This chain joins TRBV5-5 and TRBJ1-4, with 10 bases that match TRBD1. From germline, CDR1 is SGHKS and CDR2 YYEKEE (reference sequence). Trimming cost V 7 bases and J 6 bases; bases outside gene matches: 6. The CDR3 consists of 14 residues.

This clone was observed a handful of times. The chain has TRBV5-5 and TRBJ2-3; D perhaps matches TRBD2 (6 bases). This CDR3 has 15 amino acids. Germline V gene data show CDR1 as SGHKS and CDR2 as YYEKEE (reference sequence). The ends were cut back, 2 bases at V and 0 bases at J, with 10 bases in the middle. The CDR3 sequence is CASSFGGTSTDTQYF. In nucleotides, the CDR3 is TGTGCCAGCAGCTTCGGAGGGACTAGCACAGATACGCAGTATTTT.

This chain connects TRBV9 to TRBJ1-2, with TRBD1 as a possible D gene (6 bases). The germline CDR1 and CDR2 sequences are SGDLS and YYNGEE. There are 14 residues in the CDR3. The V and J ends lost 3 bases and 2 bases respectively, with 11 bases between them. CDR3 sequence reads: CASSATGTNYGYTF. DNA of the CDR3: TGTGCCAGCAGCGCCACCGGGACAAACTATGGCTACACCTTC.

The chain combines TRBV10-3 with TRBJ2-1, with 7 bases matching TRBD2. J gave up 8 bases and V 10 bases, and 11 bases lay outside the gene matches. Per the germline V gene, CDR1 is ENHRY and CDR2 is SYGVKD. The CDR3 spans 13 residues. The CDR3 is CATGGSGTYEQFF. CDR3 sequence (DNA): TGTGCCACCGGCGGGAGCGGGACCTATGAGCAGTTCTTC.

The V call is TRBV27, the J call TRBJ2-7; weak D call: TRBD2 (5 bases). The CDR3 is 13 residues long. V gave up 5 bases and J gave up 4 bases, with 12 bases separating them. CDR1 is MNHEY and CDR2 is SMNVEV in the germline V gene (reference sequence). The CDR3: CASSPRTGYEQYF. The CDR3 DNA reads TGTGCCAGCAGTCCCCGGACTGGATACGAGCAGTACTTC.